This TCR beta chain is drawn from a study of blood T cells in healthy people across ages. Overall study findings and caveats: Naive T cell percentage and TCR beta diversity correlated strongly. Nothing was known about donor CMV status, and this possibly confounded expanded clonotype changes.

Deletions cut 2 bases from V and 4 bases from J, with 10 bases between. The CDR3 totals 13 residues. Germline CDR1 and CDR2: DFQATT and SNEGSKA (reference sequence). The second PCR ran about 6 to 11 cycles with a sample-barcoded 5' primer and J-beta primers. TCRdb re-called the 5' RACE reads with MiXCR, one entry per CDR3 protein. The data hold about 970,000 distinct CDR3 sequences, with roughly 51% observed a single time. As regards this clonotype: The target antigen is unknown.

The chain uses TRBV20-1 and TRBJ2-3; the D is unclear. The material sequenced was blood. The sequence came from a woman in her sixties or seventies in good health. CDR3 DNA: TGCAGTGCTAGACCCTTGTCCGCAGATACGCAGTATTTT. Protein product: CSARPLSADTQYF.